The 20 T cell receptor beta chains below were found in one sample sequenced in a study of neurological immune-mediated disorders. Described time point: longitudinal time-point 1 (baseline). Each CDR3 protein gets one entry after TCRdb re-called the 5' RACE reads with MiXCR. This table holds tens of thousands of distinct CDR3 sequences, around 13% found once. Sequencing input: PBMCs. These receptor sequences come from a female donor with HTLV-1-associated myelopathy (HAM/TSP).

The rearrangement links TRBV20-1 to TRBJ2-5; 11 bases align to TRBD2. The CDR3 consists of 15 residues. With 5 bases clipped from V and 2 bases from J, the junction kept 7 bases outside the gene matches. Germline V CDR1 and CDR2: DFQATT, SNEGSKA (reference sequence). The CDR3 reads CSAGGTSGRQETQYF. Written as DNA, the CDR3 is TGCAGTGCTGGCGGGACTAGCGGACGTCAAGAGACCCAGTACTTC.

The chain links TRBV20-1 to TRBJ2-7, with D hard to call. CDR3 length: 10 residues. V gave up 7 bases and J gave up 3 bases, with 7 bases separating them. Germline V gene sequence: CDR1 DFQATT, CDR2 SNEGSKA (reference sequence). For the CDR3, the DNA is TGCAGTGGCATCGACTACGAGCAGTACTTC. This gives the protein CSGIDYEQYF.

Comment on this clonotype: Being one base from a much bigger clone, this may be a read error. The chain has TRBV7-9 and TRBJ2-1; a possible D gene is TRBD2 (5 bases). CDR3 length: 16 residues. Trimming left V 5 bases short and J 1 base short, with 15 bases between. The germline CDR1 and CDR2 sequences are SEHNR and FQNEAQ (reference sequence). The CDR3 DNA is TGTGCCAGCAGCGTTCTGGTGGGGAGATCCTACAATGAGCAGTTCTTC. This sequence encodes CASSVLVGRSYNEQFF.

In its sample, this clonotype was seen many times. In nucleotides, the CDR3 is TGTGCCAGCAAGGATTACCGGGGGCTCACAGATACGCAGTATTTT. This codes for CASKDYRGLTDTQYF. The genes are TRBV27 and TRBJ2-3; D may match TRBD1 or TRBD2 (6 bases each). Germline CDR1 and CDR2: MNHEY and SMNVEV (reference sequence). CDR3 size: 15 residues. V lost 7 bases to trimming and J lost 2 bases, with 16 bases between them.

This clonotype was seen ten or more times. This sequence joins TRBV7-9 and TRBJ2-2, with D perhaps TRBD1 (5 bases). The germline V gene has CDR1 SEHNR and CDR2 FQNEAQ (reference sequence). V dropped 2 bases and J dropped 4 bases, with 11 bases sitting between them. This CDR3 has 15 residues. The CDR3 sequence: CASSLLAGITGELFF. CDR3 nucleotides: TGTGCCAGCAGCTTACTCGCAGGGATCACCGGGGAGCTGTTTTTT.

This clonotype was counted once. A single base separates this from a much larger clone, so it may be a read error. The chain joins TRBV7-9 to TRBJ2-5, with 9 bases aligning to TRBD2. The germline gives CDR1 SEHNR, CDR2 FQNEAQ (reference sequence). The CDR3 is 18 residues long. This CDR3 reads CASSLRSLAGQSQETKYF. CDR3 nucleotide sequence: TGTGCCAGCAGCTTAAGGTCGCTAGCGGGACAGAGTCAAGAGACCAAGTACTTC.

This clonotype was seen at least ten times. V and J are TRBV11-2 and TRBJ2-5; 7 bases map to TRBD2. Germline CDR1 is SGHAT and CDR2 is FQNNGV. With V trimmed by 11 bases and J by 5 bases, 5 bases remained unmatched. There are 11 residues in the CDR3. CDR3 sequence (DNA): TGTGCCGGTGGGCGGGGGGAGACCCAGTACTTC. Amino acid sequence: CAGGRGETQYF.

This clonotype occurred a few times. The chain joins TRBV5-1 to TRBJ2-1; 10 positions agree with TRBD1. The CDR3 contains 14 residues. In germline, CDR1 is SGHRS, CDR2 YFSETQ. J was trimmed by 10 bases and V by 2 bases; bases with no gene match: 6. In nucleotides, the CDR3 is TGCGCCAGCAGCTTTCGGACAGGGGGAGGCGAGCAGTTCTTC. Translating gives CASSFRTGGGEQFF.

This clonotype occurred many times. The J gene is TRBJ1-2, the V gene TRBV7-9; D uncertain. V was cut by 4 bases and J by 2 bases, with 14 bases left in between. Germline CDR1 is SEHNR and CDR2 is FQNEAQ (reference sequence). This CDR3 is built from 15 residues. CDR3 nucleotides: TGTGCCAGCAGCTCATGGAGTTCGGCAAACTATGGCTACACCTTC. It specifies CASSSWSSANYGYTF. The complete variable domain, with remaining parts taken from reference TRBV7-9 and TRBJ1-2, reads DTGVSQNPRHKITKRGQNVTFRCDPISEHNRLYWYRQTLGQGPEFLTYFQNEAQLEKSRLLSDRFSAERPKGSFSTLEIQRTEQGDSAMYLCASSSWSSANYGYTFGSGTRLTVV.

Ten or more counts support this clonotype. The J gene is TRBJ2-5, the V gene TRBV24-1, with D possibly TRBD1 on 5 matching bases. The CDR3 totals 15 residues. Per the germline V gene, CDR1 is KGHDR and CDR2 is SFDVKD. V lost 4 bases to trimming and J lost 7 bases, with 18 bases between them. The CDR3 DNA reads as TGTGCCACCAGTGACTCATCGGCAGGGTCGGTGACCCAGTACTTC. This translates into CATSDSSAGSVTQYF.

The chain carries TRBV20-1 and TRBJ2-3; TRBD2 is a possible D gene (6 bases). The CDR3 is 12 amino acids. Per the germline V gene, CDR1 is DFQATT and CDR2 is SNEGSKA (reference sequence). The CDR3 sequence is CGGAGSTDTQYF. CDR3 bases: TGCGGAGGAGCGGGTAGCACAGATACGCAGTATTTT.

The chain links TRBV27 to TRBJ2-7; possible D gene TRBD2, 6 bases. Deletions cut 1 base from V and 5 bases from J, with 12 bases between. The CDR3 is 14 amino acids. Germline-derived CDR1 and CDR2 are MNHEY and SMNVEV (reference sequence). The CDR3 nucleotides are TGTGCCAGCAGTTTATACGGGGGATTCGACGAGCAGTACTTC. It encodes CASSLYGGFDEQYF.

This clonotype was counted at least ten times. CDR3 DNA: TGTGCCAGCAGCCAAGATCCGCGGACAGACAATGAGCAGTTCTTC. It specifies CASSQDPRTDNEQFF. This chain links TRBV3-1 with TRBJ2-1, with a tentative D call TRBD1 (6 bases). CDR1 is LGHDT, CDR2 YNNKEL, per germline (reference sequence). The CDR3 is 15 residues long. The V end was cut by 0 bases, the J end by 5 bases, with 11 bases between.

This clonotype appeared many times. V is TRBV25-1 and J is TRBJ2-3, with TRBD1 matching over 12 bases. This CDR3 has 16 residues. CDR1 is MGHDK and CDR2 is SYGVNS in the germline V gene. The ends lost 7 bases at V and 5 bases at J; junction bases unmatched: 10. CDR3 nucleotide sequence: TGTGCCAGCATCCGACGGGACAGGGGGCATGAAGATACGCAGTATTTT. Translated, it gives CASIRRDRGHEDTQYF. The full variable domain, with the rest looked up from reference TRBV25-1 and TRBJ2-3, is EADIYQTPRYLVIGTGKKITLECSQTMGHDKMYWYQQDPGMELHLIHYSYGVNSTEKGDLSSESTVSRIRTEHFPLTLESARPSHTSQYLCASIRRDRGHEDTQYFGPGTRLTVL.

This clonotype was detected many times. This sequence joins TRBV7-9 and TRBJ1-2; weak D call: TRBD1 (5 bases). V was clipped by 10 bases and J by 8 bases, with 14 bases between them. Germline assignment: CDR1 SEHNR and CDR2 FQNEAQ (reference sequence). The CDR3 length is 11 residues. CDR3 sequence: CATPRRVGYTF. CDR3 DNA: TGTGCCACTCCTCGCAGGGTGGGCTACACCTTC.

CDR3 region: CASSTVLNQPQHF. For the CDR3, the DNA is TGTGCCAGCAGTACAGTACTTAATCAGCCCCAGCATTTT. The chain combines TRBV27 with TRBJ1-5; D unclear. The CDR3 is 13 residues long. The germline V and J ends were trimmed by 5 bases and 4 bases, with 9 bases remaining between them. From germline, CDR1 is MNHEY and CDR2 SMNVEV (reference sequence).

This clonotype has at least ten counts. V and J are TRBV5-6 and TRBJ2-1, with 10 bases that match TRBD2. V lost 3 bases to trimming and J lost 8 bases; unmatched junction nucleotides: 5. In germline, CDR1 is SGHDT, CDR2 YYEEEE. The CDR3 extends over 14 amino acids. CDR3 DNA: TGTGCCAGCAGCTCGGGACTAGCGTTCGATGAGCAGTTCTTC. It codes for CASSSGLAFDEQFF. The full variable domain, in which reference TRBV5-6 and TRBJ2-1 provide the parts outside the CDR3, is DAGVTQSPTHLIKTRGQQVTLRCSPKSGHDTVSWYQQALGQGPQFIFQYYEEEERQRGNFPDRFSGHQFPNYSSELNVNALLLGDSALYLCASSSGLAFDEQFFGPGTRLTVL.

In this sample, this clonotype turned up many times. Here the CDR3 DNA reads TGTGCCAGCAGTCTCGGGACGCTAAATCAGCCCCAGCATTTT. Its protein product is CASSLGTLNQPQHF. The gene calls are TRBV12-3 or TRBV12-4 and TRBJ1-5, with D possibly being TRBD1 (5 bases). Trimming took 5 bases from V and 4 from J, leaving 12 bases between them. The length of the CDR3 is 14 residues.

This clonotype showed up many times. This chain connects TRBV5-1 to TRBJ2-5; TRBD1 matches 8 bases. The germline V gene encodes CDR1 SGHRS and CDR2 YFSETQ. The CDR3 contains 13 residues. The ends lost 4 bases at V and 3 bases at J; junction bases unmatched: 2. Here the CDR3 DNA reads TGCGCCAGCAGCGCGGACAGGGAAGAGACCCAGTACTTC. Protein sequence: CASSADREETQYF.

This clonotype was detected ten times or more. The junction differs from germline at one of its ends, possibly a read error. The rearrangement uses TRBV20-1 and TRBJ1-2, with D possibly TRBD1 on 6 matching bases. This CDR3 is built from 14 residues. The germline gives CDR1 DFQATT, CDR2 SNEGSKA (reference sequence). This chain's CDR3 is CSARVRTGKDGYTF. The CDR3 DNA follows: TGCAGTGCGAGAGTTCGCACAGGGAAGGATGGCTACACCTTC.